This is a list of T cell receptor beta chains from one sample in a study of blood T cell repertoires in COVID-19. Some clones are missing from TCRdb's copy, which holds only in-frame ones; the method was immunoSEQ multiplex PCR. The sample yields 50,000 to 75,000 clones, around 73% seen once. The sample taken for sequencing was peripheral blood. The receptor source for this set is a man older than 75 with active or convalescent COVID-19. Each CDR3 is given with its conserved first and last residue. The D gene is left open where the match is weak. Not every row has a clone size; where given, it reads once, few, many or a size class.

CDR3 DNA: TGTGCCAGTAGTATAGACAGGGGGCAACGTAATGAAAAACTGTTTTTT
CDR3 protein: CASSIDRGQRNEKLFF
J gene: TRBJ1-4
clone size: NA
D gene: TRBD1
V gene: TRBV19

CDR3 DNA: TGTGCCAGCAGCTCCCGACAGATCTACAATGAGCAGTTCTTC
CDR3 protein: CASSSRQIYNEQFF
J gene: TRBJ2-1
clone size: NA
D gene: NA
V gene: TRBV11-2

CDR3 DNA: TGTGCCAGCAGCGCGGGGCCGGGACAGGGTAAAACTAATGAAAAACTGTTTTTT
CDR3 protein: CASSAGPGQGKTNEKLFF
J gene: TRBJ1-4
clone size: NA
D gene: TRBD1
V gene: TRBV9

CDR3 DNA: TGTGCCAGCAGGTCCGCGGGAGGGAGGACCCACGAGCAGTACTTC
CDR3 protein: CASRSAGGRTHEQYF
J gene: TRBJ2-7
clone size: NA
D gene: TRBD2
V gene: TRBV7-2

CDR3 DNA: TGTGCCAGCAGCCCCGTCGGCCGTGGAGTGAACACTGAAGCTTTCTTT
CDR3 protein: CASSPVGRGVNTEAFF
J gene: TRBJ1-1
clone size: NA
D gene: NA
V gene: TRBV7-3

CDR3 DNA: TGTGCCAGCAGTCCCCCTACGAGTTCACCCCTCCACTTT
CDR3 protein: CASSPPTSSPLHF
J gene: TRBJ1-6
clone size: NA
D gene: NA
V gene: TRBV28

CDR3 DNA: TGTGCCAGCACTTATCGCAGTCAAGAGACCCAGTACTTC
CDR3 protein: CASTYRSQETQYF
J gene: TRBJ2-5
clone size: NA
D gene: NA
V gene: TRBV2

CDR3 DNA: TGTGCCAGCAGCTTTGGACTAGCGGGAGGGACCGCAGATACGCAGTATTTT
CDR3 protein: CASSFGLAGGTADTQYF
J gene: TRBJ2-3
clone size: NA
D gene: TRBD2
V gene: TRBV5-4

CDR3 DNA: TGTGCCAGCAGCGTCCTACCGGGACTAGCGTACGAGCAGTACTTC
CDR3 protein: CASSVLPGLAYEQYF
J gene: TRBJ2-7
clone size: NA
D gene: TRBD2
V gene: TRBV11-2

CDR3 DNA: TGCGCCAGCAGCTACCCGGGACAGGGGGCGGAGCAGTACTTC
CDR3 protein: CASSYPGQGAEQYF
J gene: TRBJ2-7
clone size: NA
D gene: TRBD1
V gene: TRBV5-1

CDR3 DNA: TGTGCCCGGTCCCCCAGCGGGAAAACAGATACGCAGTATTTT
CDR3 protein: CARSPSGKTDTQYF
J gene: TRBJ2-3
clone size: NA
D gene: TRBD2
V gene: TRBV6-5

CDR3 DNA: TGTGCCAGCAGTTACGTGTCAGATAATTCACCCCTCCACTTT
CDR3 protein: CASSYVSDNSPLHF
J gene: TRBJ1-6
clone size: NA
D gene: NA
V gene: TRBV6-5

CDR3 DNA: TGTGCCAGCAGCCCCGTGACAGTTTTGGGAAACACCATATATTTT
CDR3 protein: CASSPVTVLGNTIYF
J gene: TRBJ1-3
clone size: NA
D gene: NA
V gene: TRBV3-1/TRBV3-2

CDR3 DNA: TGTGCCAGCAGCTTAACGGGATCCCACACAGATACGCAGTATTTT
CDR3 protein: CASSLTGSHTDTQYF
J gene: TRBJ2-3
clone size: NA
D gene: NA
V gene: TRBV13

CDR3 DNA: TGTGCCAGCAGCGCCCGGGACAGATTCTACGAGCAGTACTTC
CDR3 protein: CASSARDRFYEQYF
J gene: TRBJ2-7
clone size: few
D gene: TRBD1
V gene: TRBV5-4

CDR3 DNA: TGTGCCAGCAGTCCTTCCGGGACAGGGGCTGATACGCAGTATTTT
CDR3 protein: CASSPSGTGADTQYF
J gene: TRBJ2-3
clone size: once
D gene: TRBD1
V gene: TRBV6-5

CDR3 DNA: TGTGCCAGCAGCCAAGATTCAGGGCAGCAGCCCCAGCATTTT
CDR3 protein: CASSQDSGQQPQHF
J gene: TRBJ1-5
clone size: NA
D gene: NA
V gene: TRBV4-2

CDR3 DNA: TGTGCCACTCAACAGGGGACGGTGCTGAATCAGCCCCAGCATTTT
CDR3 protein: CATQQGTVLNQPQHF
J gene: TRBJ1-5
clone size: NA
D gene: TRBD1
V gene: TRBV19

CDR3 DNA: TGTGCCAGCAGCCTTCGGTGGCAGGGTGGTGAAAAACTGTTTTTT
CDR3 protein: CASSLRWQGGEKLFF
J gene: TRBJ1-4
clone size: NA
D gene: NA
V gene: TRBV13

CDR3 DNA: TGTGCCAGCAGCTTAGATTCAGCGAGGGAGCAGTACTTC
CDR3 protein: CASSLDSAREQYF
J gene: TRBJ2-7
clone size: NA
D gene: NA
V gene: TRBV11-3

CDR3 DNA: TGTGCCAGCGGACGCGGGAGGGGCGAGCAGTACTTC
CDR3 protein: CASGRGRGEQYF
J gene: TRBJ2-7
clone size: NA
D gene: TRBD2
V gene: TRBV19

CDR3 DNA: TGTGCCAGCAGCCCCGGGACTAGCGGGGGCCCCGCGCTGGACGGGGAGCTGTTTTTT
CDR3 protein: CASSPGTSGGPALDGELFF
J gene: TRBJ2-2
clone size: NA
D gene: TRBD2
V gene: TRBV7-3

CDR3 DNA: TGTGCCAGCACCCCCCCGTCCGTGGAGCAGTACTTC
CDR3 protein: CASTPPSVEQYF
J gene: TRBJ2-7
clone size: NA
D gene: NA
V gene: TRBV6-5

CDR3 DNA: TGTGCCATCAGTGGCCAAAGCGGGGGCTACTACAATGAGCAGTTCTTC
CDR3 protein: CAISGQSGGYYNEQFF
J gene: TRBJ2-1
clone size: medium-sized
D gene: TRBD2
V gene: TRBV10-3

CDR3 DNA: TGCGCCAGCAGCCATGAAGGGGTGACAGGGGGCACTGAAGCTTTCTTT
CDR3 protein: CASSHEGVTGGTEAFF
J gene: TRBJ1-1
clone size: NA
D gene: TRBD1
V gene: TRBV4-1

CDR3 DNA: TGTGCCAGCAGCTTTGGCTTTGGCGGGGCCAACGTCCTGACTTTC
CDR3 protein: CASSFGFGGANVLTF
J gene: TRBJ2-6
clone size: NA
D gene: NA
V gene: TRBV5-5

CDR3 DNA: TGTGCCAGTAGTGGGACTAGCGGAGCCTACAATGAGCAGTTCTTC
CDR3 protein: CASSGTSGAYNEQFF
J gene: TRBJ2-1
clone size: NA
D gene: TRBD2
V gene: TRBV19

CDR3 DNA: TGTGCCAGCAGAGGAGCGCCGACCTACGAGCAGTACTTC
CDR3 protein: CASRGAPTYEQYF
J gene: TRBJ2-7
clone size: NA
D gene: NA
V gene: TRBV28

CDR3 DNA: TGTGCCAGCAGTTTTATGTTTTCGCAGGGGGCTTACGAGCAGTACTTC
CDR3 protein: CASSFMFSQGAYEQYF
J gene: TRBJ2-7
clone size: NA
D gene: TRBD1
V gene: TRBV27

CDR3 DNA: TGTGCCAGCAGTTACTACGGGGATGAGCAGTTCTTC
CDR3 protein: CASSYYGDEQFF
J gene: TRBJ2-1
clone size: NA
D gene: NA
V gene: TRBV27

CDR3 DNA: TGTGCCAGCAGTTTATTATCTCGGCGGGAGGGTGCGGATACGCAGTATTTT
CDR3 protein: CASSLLSRREGADTQYF
J gene: TRBJ2-3
clone size: once
D gene: TRBD2
V gene: TRBV27

CDR3 DNA: TGTGCCAGCTCAGGGCAGAACACCGGGGAGCTGTTTTTT
CDR3 protein: CASSGQNTGELFF
J gene: TRBJ2-2
clone size: NA
D gene: NA
V gene: TRBV6-5

CDR3 DNA: TGCGCCAGCAGTGACCGGGGGGCCGACGGTCAGCCCCAGCATTTT
CDR3 protein: CASSDRGADGQPQHF
J gene: TRBJ1-5
clone size: NA
D gene: NA
V gene: TRBV10-2

CDR3 DNA: TGCAGCGTTGGGCTCCTTCCCCTCACTGAAGCTTTCTTT
CDR3 protein: CSVGLLPLTEAFF
J gene: TRBJ1-1
clone size: NA
D gene: NA
V gene: TRBV29-1

CDR3 DNA: TGTGCCAGCAGCCAAGTTGGAACTAGCGGGAGGTACACCGGGGAGCTGTTTTTT
CDR3 protein: CASSQVGTSGRYTGELFF
J gene: TRBJ2-2
clone size: NA
D gene: TRBD2
V gene: TRBV4-2